The 31 T cell receptor beta chains below all came from one sample that was sequenced in a study of cytomegalovirus exposure and HLA in healthy donors. Researchers ran the PCR with 60 Vbeta and 13 Jbeta primers. Sequencing used immunoSEQ multiplex PCR; TCRdb keeps in-frame clones, though not all of them. The sample contains 110,000 or so clones, roughly 80% of which appear only once. The sequenced sample consisted of PBMCs. These TCRs come from a female donor in good health and CMV-seronegative.

The chain links TRBV7-2 to TRBJ2-7, with TRBD2 matching over 8 bases. CDR1 and CDR2 (germline): SGHTA, FQGNSA. Germline trimming cut 4 bases from V and 2 bases from J; bases unmatched to any gene: 4. This CDR3 comprises 14 residues. The CDR3 protein is CASSYGGAAYEQYF. The CDR3 coding sequence is TGTGCCAGCAGCTACGGGGGGGCCGCCTACGAGCAGTACTTC.

V gene TRBV6-4 combines with J gene TRBJ2-1; 10 bases fit TRBD2. J gave up 7 bases and V 7 bases, and 7 bases lay outside the gene matches. Germline CDR1 is MRHNA and CDR2 is SNTAGT. The CDR3 length is 14 residues. The CDR3 is CASTRTSGGNEQFF. DNA of the CDR3: TGTGCCAGCACCAGGACTAGCGGTGGTAATGAGCAGTTCTTC.

The gene calls are TRBV5-4 and TRBJ1-6; TRBD1 matches at 7 bases. The length of the CDR3 is 16 residues. Germline assignment: CDR1 SGHNT and CDR2 YYREEE (reference sequence). Losses at the gene ends were 4 bases for V and 4 bases for J; bases not matched to a gene: 8. CDR3 protein: CASSPETGSYNSPLHF. CDR3 in DNA: TGTGCCAGCAGCCCGGAGACAGGGAGTTATAATTCACCCCTCCACTTT.

The CDR3 bases are TGTGCCAGCTCTACGGGGACTGAAGCTTTCTTT. Residues: CASSTGTEAFF. The rearrangement uses TRBV18 and TRBJ1-1; D is ambiguous. Germline CDR1 is KGHSH and CDR2 is LQKENI. Between the trimmed V and J ends, which lost 6 bases and 5 bases, there was a span of 7 bases. CDR3 length: 11 amino acids.

V is TRBV5-3 and J is TRBJ2-3; 11 bases are shared with TRBD1. TRBV5-3 is recorded as an ORF, its role being uncertain. The V segment lost 4 bases and the J segment 6 bases; nucleotides outside the gene matches: 19. CDR3 size: 19 residues. CDR3 loop: CARSPGTGGYRTRGDTQYF. CDR3 in DNA: TGTGCCAGAAGCCCCGGGACAGGGGGTTACCGGACTAGAGGTGATACGCAGTATTTT.

In this sample, this clone turned up a few times. This rearrangement joins TRBV6-6 to TRBJ2-7; the D gene is possibly TRBD2 (5 bases). CDR3 length: 13 amino acids. V gave up 2 bases and J gave up 4 bases, with 9 bases separating them. The germline gives CDR1 MNHNY, CDR2 SVGAGI (reference sequence). The CDR3: CASSYPGGYEQYF. CDR3 bases: TGTGCCAGCAGTTACCCCGGAGGTTACGAGCAGTACTTC.

The chain links TRBV5-6 to TRBJ2-5; TRBD1 agrees at 11 bases. The CDR3 covers 12 residues. V shed 4 bases, J shed 12 bases, and the junction held 5 bases outside the gene matches. CDR1 and CDR2 from the germline V gene are SGHDT and YYEEEE. CDR3 in amino acids: CASSSRDRGEYF. The CDR3 coding sequence is TGTGCCAGCAGCAGCCGGGACAGGGGGGAGTACTTC.

With respect to this clone: A much larger clone differs by one base, so this may be a read error. The chain is built from TRBV6-6 and TRBJ2-7, with TRBD1 identical over 8 bases. Germline CDR1 MNHNY, CDR2 SVGAGI (reference sequence). This CDR3 comprises 15 residues. V shed 2 bases and J 0 bases; nucleotides not matched to a gene: 3. The CDR3: CASSYGQGASYEQYF. CDR3 coding DNA: TGTGCCAGCAGTTACGGGCAGGGGGCCTCCTACGAGCAGTACTTC.

The genes are TRBV9 and TRBJ2-1; 9 nucleotides match TRBD2. The trim removed 2 bases at V and 9 bases at J, leaving 9 bases unmatched. CDR1 is SGDLS, CDR2 YYNGEE, per germline. This CDR3 has 15 residues. Written as DNA, the CDR3 is TGTGCCAGCAGCGTTGGCGGGGGGGCGGGTGTTGAGCAGTTCTTC. Translating it yields CASSVGGGAGVEQFF.

This chain links TRBV20-1 with TRBJ2-5; D possibly corresponds to TRBD2 (5 bases). The CDR3 totals 10 residues. Germline CDR1 and CDR2: DFQATT and SNEGSKA (reference sequence). The V gene lost 6 bases and the J gene lost 8 bases, with 10 bases spanning the gap. Written as DNA, the CDR3 is TGCAGTGCCAACGGGGAAACCCAGTACTTC. This translates into CSANGETQYF.

V is TRBV30 and J is TRBJ1-6; 9 nucleotides agree with TRBD1. The CDR3 sequence is 16 residues long. With V trimmed by 2 bases and J by 3 bases, 5 bases remained unmatched. The germline V gene has CDR1 GTSNPN and CDR2 SVGIG (reference sequence). The CDR3 DNA sequence: TGTGCCTGGAGTACGCCGGGACAGGGCTATAATTCACCCCTCCACTTT. The encoded protein is CAWSTPGQGYNSPLHF.

The CDR3 spells CASSPWTSGGAGRTDTQYF. DNA of the CDR3: TGTGCCAGCTCACCGTGGACTAGCGGGGGGGCCGGTCGGACAGATACGCAGTATTTT. The chain couples TRBV18 to TRBJ2-3; 15 bases are a match to TRBD2. J gave up 3 bases and V 3 bases, and 10 bases lay outside the gene matches. The CDR3 contains 19 residues. From germline, CDR1 is KGHSH and CDR2 LQKENI.

The CDR3 nucleotides are TGCGCCAGCAGCCTGGGACAGCTTAATTCACCCCTCCACTTT. It codes for CASSLGQLNSPLHF. The V and J genes are TRBV5-1 and TRBJ1-6; TRBD1 aligns across 7 bases. The CDR3 has 14 amino acids. V dropped 4 bases and J dropped 6; count of bases not matched to a gene: 4. CDR1 and CDR2 (germline): SGHRS, YFSETQ.

V is TRBV7-2 and J is TRBJ2-2; 10 bases are shared with TRBD1. The J segment lost 6 bases and the V segment lost 2 bases, leaving 12 bases of the junction unmatched. Germline V gives CDR1 SGHTA, CDR2 FQGNSA. CDR3 length: 18 amino acids. In nucleotides, the CDR3 is TGTGCCAGCAGCTTAAGACCCGGGACAGGGGCCGGGGCCGGGGAGCTGTTTTTT. It encodes CASSLRPGTGAGAGELFF.

This chain joins TRBV19 and TRBJ2-7, with 9 bases matching TRBD1. The CDR3 totals 15 residues. The germline gives CDR1 LNHDA, CDR2 SQIVND (reference sequence). V gave up 4 bases and J gave up 5 bases; unmatched junction bases: 9. The CDR3: CASSRSTGGIDEQYF. CDR3 coding DNA: TGTGCCAGTAGTAGATCAACAGGGGGCATCGACGAGCAGTACTTC.

V gene TRBV29-1 combines with J gene TRBJ1-5; possible D gene TRBD1, 6 bases. The CDR3 has 17 residues. Germline CDR1 is SQVTM and CDR2 is ANQGSEA. Trimming took 4 bases from V and 1 from J, leaving 20 bases between them. The CDR3 here is CSVVRRGDRASNQPQHF. The DNA for the CDR3 is TGCAGCGTTGTCCGCAGGGGCGATAGGGCGAGCAATCAGCCCCAGCATTTT.

This clone was observed a single time. CDR3: CASSFPYFYEQYF. The CDR3 DNA follows: TGTGCCAGCAGCTTCCCCTACTTCTACGAGCAGTACTTC. The rearrangement joins TRBV7-2 to TRBJ2-7; D remains ambiguous. CDR1 SGHTA and CDR2 FQGNSA come from the germline V gene. This CDR3 region has 13 residues. Deletions cut 3 bases from V and 3 bases from J, with 9 bases between.

The chain uses TRBV7-8 and TRBJ1-6; maybe TRBD1 (6 bases). This CDR3 is built from 18 residues. The germline V gene encodes CDR1 SGHVS and CDR2 FQNEAQ. V lost 4 bases to trimming and J lost 3 bases, with 19 bases between them. CDR3 amino acids: CASSYHPNRERYNSPLHF. The CDR3 nucleotides are TGTGCCAGCAGCTACCATCCAAACAGGGAACGCTATAATTCACCCCTCCACTTT.

The rearrangement links TRBV27 to TRBJ1-2; a weak D match, TRBD1 (6 bases). Trimming left V 10 bases short and J 6 bases short, with 18 bases between. Per germline, CDR1 MNHEY and CDR2 SMNVEV (reference sequence). CDR3 length: 13 residues. The CDR3 sequence is CATGRDRDNGYTF. DNA for the CDR3: TGTGCCACCGGGAGGGATAGGGACAATGGCTACACCTTC.

This clone was seen only once. The rearrangement joins TRBV10-1 to TRBJ2-1; TRBD2 aligns across 9 bases. The ends lost 1 base at V and 7 bases at J; junction bases unmatched: 11. This CDR3 is built from 17 residues. The V gene's germline CDR1 is WNHNN and CDR2 SYGVQD (reference sequence). The CDR3 here is CASSEFRRRGGDNEQFF. The CDR3 DNA reads as TGCGCCAGCAGTGAGTTTCGGCGGCGGGGGGGGGATAATGAGCAGTTCTTC.

This chain links TRBV19 with TRBJ2-7, with 9 bases aligning to TRBD1. This CDR3 is built from 14 residues. CDR1 and CDR2 (germline): LNHDA, SQIVND (reference sequence). V lost 5 bases, J lost 9 bases, and 11 bases stayed unmatched. CDR3 amino acids: CASSASGTGRPQYF. As DNA, the CDR3 is TGTGCCAGTAGTGCCTCCGGGACAGGGCGGCCGCAGTACTTC.

This clone was seen just once. The V gene is TRBV21-1, the J gene TRBJ2-1; the D segment call TRBD1 is taken from the table without a DNA check. TRBV21-1 constitutes a pseudogene. This CDR3 contains 17 residues. CDR3 residues: CASSKEGQGGSYNEQFF. The CDR3 nucleotides are TGTGCCAGCAGCAAAGAAGGACAGGGAGGATCCTACAATGAGCAGTTCTTC.

The J gene is TRBJ2-3, the V gene TRBV5-1; 7 nucleotides line up with TRBD2. Germline V gives CDR1 SGHRS, CDR2 YFSETQ. This CDR3 has 15 residues. Unmatched junction bases numbered 2, after V lost 0 bases and J lost 1 base. In DNA, the CDR3 is TGCGCCAGCAGCTTGGGCGGGGGAGGCACAGATACGCAGTATTTT. Translating it yields CASSLGGGGTDTQYF. The full variable domain, in which reference TRBV5-1 and TRBJ2-3 provide the parts outside the CDR3, is KAGVTQTPRYLIKTRGQQVTLSCSPISGHRSVSWYQQTPGQGLQFLFEYFSETQRNKGNFPGRFSGRQFSNSRSEMNVSTLELGDSALYLCASSLGGGGTDTQYFGPGTRLTVL.

In this sample, this clone turned up once. The chain uses TRBV27 and TRBJ1-2; D remains unclear. This CDR3 has 14 residues. V lost 4 bases, J lost 8 bases, and 17 bases lay in between. Germline values: CDR1 MNHEY, CDR2 SMNVEV (reference sequence). The CDR3 here is CASSYSGLWGGYTF. The CDR3 coding sequence is TGTGCCAGCAGTTACTCGGGGTTATGGGGAGGCTACACCTTC.

This sequence joins TRBV18 and TRBJ2-3; 8 bases agree with TRBD1. V was pared by 5 bases and J by 1 base, with 14 bases of the junction left unmatched. Germline lookup yields CDR1 KGHSH and CDR2 LQKENI. This CDR3 contains 18 residues. In DNA form, the CDR3 reads TGTGCCAGCTCAACCGGGACAGGACCTATTGGTGGCACAGATACGCAGTATTTT. It encodes CASSTGTGPIGGTDTQYF.

The genes are TRBV6-5 and TRBJ2-7, with D perhaps matching TRBD1 (6 bases). Trimming removed 11 bases from V and 0 bases from J, with 14 bases in between. CDR3 length equals 13 residues. CDR1 and CDR2 from the germline V gene are MNHEY and SVGAGI. The CDR3 DNA is TGTGCCGCGTCTCCAGGGGCCTCCTACGAGCAGTACTTC. Residues: CAASPGASYEQYF.

This clone was found once. This chain links TRBV30 with TRBJ2-5, with TRBD1 identical over 7 bases. Germline values: CDR1 GTSNPN, CDR2 SVGIG (reference sequence). This CDR3 region has 13 residues. With 1 base clipped from V and 5 bases from J, the junction kept 4 bases outside the gene matches. CDR3 loop: CAWSGGGRETQYF. CDR3 DNA sequence: TGTGCCTGGAGTGGAGGGGGCCGCGAGACCCAGTACTTC.

The chain couples TRBV5-6 to TRBJ1-1, with a tentative D call TRBD1 (5 bases). The length of the CDR3 is 13 residues. V was clipped by 0 bases and J by 11 bases, with 14 bases between them. Germline V gives CDR1 SGHDT, CDR2 YYEEEE. CDR3 residues: CASSLEVTGMAFF. CDR3 nucleotide sequence: TGTGCCAGCAGCTTGGAGGTAACAGGAATGGCTTTCTTT.

This chain connects TRBV7-2 to TRBJ2-6, with D unclear. There are 14 residues in the CDR3. CDR1 is SGHTA and CDR2 is FQGNSA in the germline V gene. The V gene lost 5 bases and the J gene lost 0 bases, with 5 bases spanning the gap. The CDR3 is CASSLSSGANVLTF. The CDR3 DNA reads as TGTGCCAGCAGCCTAAGCTCTGGGGCCAACGTCCTGACTTTC.

The chain recombines TRBV7-2 with TRBJ1-6, with no clear D. V was clipped by 1 base and J by 9 bases, with 13 bases between them. CDR1 is SGHTA and CDR2 is FQGNSA in the germline V gene. There are 15 residues in the CDR3. The CDR3 DNA sequence: TGTGCCAGCAGCTTAGGAAGCCGAGGCTCTTCACCCCTCCACTTT. As protein: CASSLGSRGSSPLHF. Full variable domain (outside the CDR3, taken from reference TRBV7-2 and TRBJ1-6): GAGVSQSPSNKVTEKGKDVELRCDPISGHTALYWYRQSLGQGLEFLIYFQGNSAPDKSGLPSDRFSAERTGGSVSTLTIQRTQQEDSAVYLCASSLGSRGSSPLHFGNGTRLTVT.

The genes are TRBV19 and TRBJ2-3; D may be TRBD2 (6 bases). CDR3 size: 13 residues. Trimming shortened V by 9 bases and J by 5 bases, and 15 bases separated the two germline ends. Germline V lookup: CDR1 LNHDA, CDR2 SQIVND (reference sequence). The CDR3 reads CASQEGNGDTQYF. The CDR3 DNA sequence: TGTGCCAGCCAGGAGGGAAACGGAGATACGCAGTATTTT.